This T cell receptor beta chain was recovered during a study of blood T cell repertoires in COVID-19. Per the germline V gene, CDR1 is SGDLS and CDR2 is YYNGEE. This CDR3 is 15 amino acids long. Losses at the gene ends were 3 bases for V and 4 bases for J; bases not matched to a gene: 7. Assay used: immunoSEQ multiplex PCR; TCRdb lists only in-frame clones, some missing. The table shows a few hundred thousand clones, with more than 70% occurring only once. The receptor was isolated from a woman aged 25 to 45 with COVID-19, enrolled during active disease. Sequenced material: peripheral blood. This chain uses TRBV9 with TRBJ2-1, with TRBD1 matching over 7 bases. DNA of the CDR3: TGTGCCAGCAGCGACCGGGACAGTGTTTACAATGAGCAGTTCTTC. Translation gives CASSDRDSVYNEQFF.